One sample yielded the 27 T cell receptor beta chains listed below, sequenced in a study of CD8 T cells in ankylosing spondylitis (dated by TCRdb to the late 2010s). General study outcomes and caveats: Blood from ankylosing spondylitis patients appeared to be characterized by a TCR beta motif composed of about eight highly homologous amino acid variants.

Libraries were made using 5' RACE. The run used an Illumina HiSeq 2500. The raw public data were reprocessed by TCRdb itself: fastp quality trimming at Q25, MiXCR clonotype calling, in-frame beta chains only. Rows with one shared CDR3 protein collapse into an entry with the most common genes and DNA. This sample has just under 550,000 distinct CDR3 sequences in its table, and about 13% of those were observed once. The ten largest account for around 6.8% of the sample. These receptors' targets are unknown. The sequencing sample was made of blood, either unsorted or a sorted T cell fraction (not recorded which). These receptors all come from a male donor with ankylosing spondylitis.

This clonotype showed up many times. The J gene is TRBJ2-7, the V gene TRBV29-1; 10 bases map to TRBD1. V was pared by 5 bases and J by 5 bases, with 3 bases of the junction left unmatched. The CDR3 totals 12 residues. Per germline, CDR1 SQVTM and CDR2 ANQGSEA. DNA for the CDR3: TGCAGCGTTAGGACAGGGGGAAACGAGCAGTACGTC. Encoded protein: CSVRTGGNEQYV.

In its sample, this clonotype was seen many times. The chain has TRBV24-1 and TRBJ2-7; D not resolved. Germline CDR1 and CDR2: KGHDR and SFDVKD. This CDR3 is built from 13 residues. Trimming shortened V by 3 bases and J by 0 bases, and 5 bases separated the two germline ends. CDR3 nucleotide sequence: TGTGCCACCAGTGATACTGGCTCCTACGAGCAGTACTTC. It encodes CATSDTGSYEQYF.

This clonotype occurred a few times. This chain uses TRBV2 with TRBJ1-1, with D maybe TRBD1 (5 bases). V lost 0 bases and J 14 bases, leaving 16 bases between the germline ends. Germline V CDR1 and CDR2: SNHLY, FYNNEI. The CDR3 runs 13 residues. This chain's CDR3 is CASSEARGTEDFF. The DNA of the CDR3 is TGTGCCAGCAGTGAAGCGCGGGGCACGGAGGACTTCTTT.

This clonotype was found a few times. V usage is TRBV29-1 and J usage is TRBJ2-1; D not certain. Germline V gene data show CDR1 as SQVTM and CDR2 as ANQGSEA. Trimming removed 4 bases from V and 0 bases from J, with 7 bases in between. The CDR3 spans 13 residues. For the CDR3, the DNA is TGCAGCGTTGGAACGTTCTCCTACAATGAGCAGTTCTTC. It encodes CSVGTFSYNEQFF.

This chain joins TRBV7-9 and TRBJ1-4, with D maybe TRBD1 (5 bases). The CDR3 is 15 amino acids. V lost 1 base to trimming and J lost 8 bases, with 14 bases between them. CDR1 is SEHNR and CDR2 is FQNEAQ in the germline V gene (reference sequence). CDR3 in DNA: TGTGCCAGCAGCTTAGGGGGCTTGTCGAAGGAAAAACTGTTTTTT. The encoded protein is CASSLGGLSKEKLFF.

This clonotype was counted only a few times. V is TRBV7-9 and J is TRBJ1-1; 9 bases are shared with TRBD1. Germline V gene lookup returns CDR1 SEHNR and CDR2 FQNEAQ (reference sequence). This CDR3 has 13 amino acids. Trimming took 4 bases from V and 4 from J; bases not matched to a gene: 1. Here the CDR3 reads CASSWDRATEAFF. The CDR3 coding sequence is TGTGCCAGCAGCTGGGACAGGGCCACTGAAGCTTTCTTT.

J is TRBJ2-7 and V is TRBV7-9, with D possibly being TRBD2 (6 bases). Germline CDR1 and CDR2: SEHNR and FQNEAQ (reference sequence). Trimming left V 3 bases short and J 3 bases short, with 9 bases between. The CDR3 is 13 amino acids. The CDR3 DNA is TGTGCCAGCAGCTTCGGGGGACGCTACGAGCAGTACTTC. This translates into CASSFGGRYEQYF.

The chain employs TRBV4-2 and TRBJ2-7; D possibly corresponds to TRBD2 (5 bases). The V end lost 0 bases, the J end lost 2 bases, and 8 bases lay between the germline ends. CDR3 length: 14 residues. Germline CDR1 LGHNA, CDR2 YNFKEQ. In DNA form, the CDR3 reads TGTGCCAGCAGCCAAGAACTAGGAACCTACGAGCAGTACTTC. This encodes CASSQELGTYEQYF.

CDR3 bases: TGCAGTGCTAGAGACCCCGGGACAGCTGGAAACACCATATATTTT. It yields the protein CSARDPGTAGNTIYF. The chain is built from TRBV20-1 and TRBJ1-3; 7 nucleotides align to TRBD1. The CDR3 totals 15 residues. Trimming at V came to 0 bases and at J to 2 bases, leaving 4 bases not matched to a gene. Germline-derived CDR1 and CDR2 are DFQATT and SNEGSKA (reference sequence).

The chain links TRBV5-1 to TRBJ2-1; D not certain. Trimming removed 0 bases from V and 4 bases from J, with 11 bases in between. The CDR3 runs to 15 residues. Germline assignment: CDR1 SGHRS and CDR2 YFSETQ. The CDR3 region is CASSLEVETYNEQFF. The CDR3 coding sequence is TGCGCCAGCAGCTTGGAAGTTGAGACATACAATGAGCAGTTCTTC.

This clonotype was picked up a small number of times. This chain's CDR3 is CASSLALAGGHSYNEQFF. CDR3 nucleotides: TGCGCCAGCAGCTTGGCGCTAGCGGGAGGCCACTCCTACAATGAGCAGTTCTTC. The J gene is TRBJ2-1, the V gene TRBV5-1; TRBD2 matches 11 bases. J lost 0 bases, V lost 0 bases, and 5 bases had no gene match. Germline V gene data show CDR1 as SGHRS and CDR2 as YFSETQ. The CDR3 has 18 amino acids.

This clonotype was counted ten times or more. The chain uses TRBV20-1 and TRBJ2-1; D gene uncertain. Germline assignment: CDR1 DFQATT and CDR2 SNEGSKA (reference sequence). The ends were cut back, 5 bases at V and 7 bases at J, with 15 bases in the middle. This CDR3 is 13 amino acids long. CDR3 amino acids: CSALLSHQNEQFF. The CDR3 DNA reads TGCAGTGCTCTCCTTTCCCATCAGAATGAGCAGTTCTTC.

The CDR3 sequence: CASSESYDEQYF. In nucleotides, the CDR3 is TGCGCCAGCAGTGAGTCGTATGACGAGCAGTACTTC. The chain joins TRBV10-1 to TRBJ2-7, with no clear D. Per the germline V gene, CDR1 is WNHNN and CDR2 is SYGVQD (reference sequence). V shed 0 bases and J shed 5 bases, with 5 bases lying between them. The CDR3 contains 12 residues.

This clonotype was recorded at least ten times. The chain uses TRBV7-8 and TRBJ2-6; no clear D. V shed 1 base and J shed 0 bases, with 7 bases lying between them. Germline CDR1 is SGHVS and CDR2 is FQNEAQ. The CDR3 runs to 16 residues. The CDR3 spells CASSLGRASGANVLTF. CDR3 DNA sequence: TGTGCCAGCAGCTTAGGCCGGGCCTCTGGGGCCAACGTCCTGACTTTC.

The CDR3 reads CASSLEAGGPYVTDTQYF. CDR3 sequence (DNA): TGTGCCAGCAGCTTGGAGGCGGGAGGGCCTTATGTAACAGATACGCAGTATTTT. V and J are TRBV5-6 and TRBJ2-3, with 9 nucleotides matching TRBD2. Germline loops: CDR1 SGHDT, CDR2 YYEEEE. V lost 0 bases, J lost 3 bases, and 11 bases stayed unmatched. The CDR3 length is 18 residues.

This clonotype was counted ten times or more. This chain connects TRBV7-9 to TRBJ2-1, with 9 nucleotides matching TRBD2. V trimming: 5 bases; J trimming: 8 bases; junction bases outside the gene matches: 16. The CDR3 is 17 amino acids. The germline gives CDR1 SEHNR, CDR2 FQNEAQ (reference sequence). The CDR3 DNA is TGTGCCAGCAGCGGAAGGGGCGCAGCGGGAGGTAACTATGAGCAGTTCTTC. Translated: CASSGRGAAGGNYEQFF.

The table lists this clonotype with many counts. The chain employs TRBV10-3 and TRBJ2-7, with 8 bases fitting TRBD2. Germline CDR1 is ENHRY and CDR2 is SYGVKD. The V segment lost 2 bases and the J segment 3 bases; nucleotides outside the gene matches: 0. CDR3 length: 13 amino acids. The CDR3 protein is CAISETSGYEQYF. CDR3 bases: TGTGCCATCAGTGAGACTAGCGGCTACGAGCAGTACTTC.

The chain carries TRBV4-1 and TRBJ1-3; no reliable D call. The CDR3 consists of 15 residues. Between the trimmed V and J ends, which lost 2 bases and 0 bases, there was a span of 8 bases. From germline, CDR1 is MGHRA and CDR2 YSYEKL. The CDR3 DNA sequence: TGCGCCAGCAGCCAACCGAGGAGCTCTGGAAACACCATATATTTT. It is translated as CASSQPRSSGNTIYF.

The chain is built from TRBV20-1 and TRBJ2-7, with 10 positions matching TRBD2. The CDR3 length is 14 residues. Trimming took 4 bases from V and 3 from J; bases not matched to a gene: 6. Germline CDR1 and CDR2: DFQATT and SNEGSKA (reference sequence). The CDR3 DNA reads TGCAGTGCTACGAGTACTAGCGGGATCTACGAGCAGTACTTC. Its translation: CSATSTSGIYEQYF.

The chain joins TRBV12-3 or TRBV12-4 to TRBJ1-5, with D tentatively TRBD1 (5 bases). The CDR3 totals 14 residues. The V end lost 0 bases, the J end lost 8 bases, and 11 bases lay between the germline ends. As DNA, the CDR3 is TGTGCCAGCAGTTTAGCCTGGGGGGAGGAGCCCCAGCATTTT. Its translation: CASSLAWGEEPQHF.

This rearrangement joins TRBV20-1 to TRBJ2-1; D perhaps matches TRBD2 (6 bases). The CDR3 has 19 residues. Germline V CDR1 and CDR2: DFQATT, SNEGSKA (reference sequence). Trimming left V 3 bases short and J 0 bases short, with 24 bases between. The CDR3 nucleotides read TGCAGTGCTAGCTACGGCGGGGACTTGAGGTCTATCTCCTACAATGAGCAGTTCTTC. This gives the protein CSASYGGDLRSISYNEQFF.

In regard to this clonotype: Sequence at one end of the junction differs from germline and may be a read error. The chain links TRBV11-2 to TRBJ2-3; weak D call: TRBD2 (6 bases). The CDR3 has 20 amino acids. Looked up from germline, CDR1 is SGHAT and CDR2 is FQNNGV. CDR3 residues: CASSLGPRMGEAQPTYTQYF. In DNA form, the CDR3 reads TGTGCCAGCAGCTTAGGTCCGCGGATGGGGGAGGCCCAACCCACATATACGCAGTATTTT. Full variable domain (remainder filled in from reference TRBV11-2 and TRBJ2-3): EAGVAQSPRYKIIEKRQSVAFWCNPISGHATLYWYQQILGQGPKLLIQFQNNGVVDDSQLPKDRFSAERLKGVDSTLKIQPAKLEDSAVYLCASSLGPRMGEAQPTYTQYFGPGTRLTVL.

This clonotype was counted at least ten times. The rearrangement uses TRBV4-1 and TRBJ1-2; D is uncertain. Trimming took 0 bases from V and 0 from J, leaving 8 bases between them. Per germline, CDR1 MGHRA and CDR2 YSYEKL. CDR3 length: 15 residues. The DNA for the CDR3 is TGCGCCAGCAGCCAAGATATGGCGACTAACTATGGCTACACCTTC. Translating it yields CASSQDMATNYGYTF.

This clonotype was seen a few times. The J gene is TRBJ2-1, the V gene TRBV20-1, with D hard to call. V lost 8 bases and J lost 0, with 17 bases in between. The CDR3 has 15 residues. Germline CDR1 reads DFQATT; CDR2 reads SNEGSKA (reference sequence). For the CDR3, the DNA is TGCAGTCGCCTCGCAAGCGATAGCTCCTACAATGAGCAGTTCTTC. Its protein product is CSRLASDSSYNEQFF.

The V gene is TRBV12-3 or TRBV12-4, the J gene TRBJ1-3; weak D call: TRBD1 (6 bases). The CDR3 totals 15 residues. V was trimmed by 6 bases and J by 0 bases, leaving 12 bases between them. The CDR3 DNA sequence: TGTGCCAGCAGAGACAGGATAAGCTCTGGAAACACCATATATTTT. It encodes CASRDRISSGNTIYF.

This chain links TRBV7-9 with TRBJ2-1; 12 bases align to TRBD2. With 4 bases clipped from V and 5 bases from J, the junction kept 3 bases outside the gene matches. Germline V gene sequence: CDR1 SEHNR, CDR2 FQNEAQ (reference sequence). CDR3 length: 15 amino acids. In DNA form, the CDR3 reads TGTGCCAGCAGCTACGGGACTAGCGGGCACAATGAGCAGTTCTTC. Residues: CASSYGTSGHNEQFF.

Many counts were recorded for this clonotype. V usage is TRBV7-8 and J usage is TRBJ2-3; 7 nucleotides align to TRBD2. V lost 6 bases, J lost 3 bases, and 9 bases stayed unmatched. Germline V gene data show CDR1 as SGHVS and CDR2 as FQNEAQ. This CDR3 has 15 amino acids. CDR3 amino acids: CASRQKRGRTDTQYF. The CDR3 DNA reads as TGTGCCAGCAGGCAGAAGCGGGGTAGGACAGATACGCAGTATTTT.